This entry lists 12 T cell receptor beta chains sequenced from one sample in a study of shared clonotypes between healthy human individuals. Method: immunoSEQ multiplex PCR; TCRdb's copy keeps in-frame clones and lacks some. This sample has approximately 2,000,000 clones, with approximately 90% found just once. Sequencing was performed on naive CD4+ T cells from PBMCs. The sample's subset: CD45RA+ positively selected. The receptor source for this set is a man aged 18 to 29 in good health. Some clones in this sample may be carry-over from other donors' samples.

The gene calls are TRBV5-4 and TRBJ2-4; D possibly corresponds to TRBD2 (6 bases). Germline V gene data show CDR1 as SGHNT and CDR2 as YYREEE (reference sequence). V lost 1 base, J lost 4 bases, and 9 bases lay in between. This CDR3 comprises 14 residues. The CDR3 sequence: CASSLMGGKNIQYF. DNA of the CDR3: TGTGCCAGCAGCTTGATGGGGGGTAAAAACATTCAGTACTTC.

The chain uses TRBV9 and TRBJ2-5, with 9 bases matching TRBD2. The CDR3 contains 16 residues. The V and J ends lost 0 bases and 5 bases, in that order; junction bases with no gene match: 8. Germline CDR1 and CDR2: SGDLS and YYNGEE. As DNA, the CDR3 is TGTGCCAGCAGCGTAGATGGCGGGAGGGCCTCCGAGACCCAGTACTTC. The encoded protein is CASSVDGGRASETQYF.

This rearrangement joins TRBV2 to TRBJ1-5, with D possibly being TRBD1 (5 bases). Per the germline V gene, CDR1 is SNHLY and CDR2 is FYNNEI. The CDR3 covers 15 residues. Between the trimmed V and J ends, which lost 6 bases and 1 base, there was a span of 13 bases. CDR3 protein: CASRGGEASNQPQHF. CDR3 in DNA: TGTGCCAGCAGGGGAGGGGAAGCCAGCAATCAGCCCCAGCATTTT. Variable domain in full (rest from reference TRBV2 and TRBJ1-5): EPEVTQTPSHQVTQMGQEVILRCVPISNHLYFYWYRQILGQKVEFLVSFYNNEISEKSEIFDDQFSVERPDGSNFTLKIRSTKLEDSAMYFCASRGGEASNQPQHFGDGTRLSIL.

The chain combines TRBV18 with TRBJ2-1; 8 bases fit TRBD1. This CDR3 contains 15 residues. Germline V CDR1 and CDR2: KGHSH, LQKENI. Losses at the gene ends were 5 bases for V and 3 bases for J; bases not matched to a gene: 6. The CDR3 coding sequence is TGTGCCAGCTCAACAGGGACAGGATTCTACAATGAGCAGTTCTTC. It translates to CASSTGTGFYNEQFF.

The rearrangement joins TRBV29-1 to TRBJ2-5; 7 bases agree with TRBD2. This CDR3 is 16 amino acids long. Trimming removed 6 bases from V and 5 bases from J; junction bases left unmatched: 18. The germline V gene encodes CDR1 SQVTM and CDR2 ANQGSEA. The CDR3 reads CSVPNHHGTTPETQYF. The CDR3 coding sequence is TGCAGCGTCCCAAACCATCACGGGACTACTCCCGAGACCCAGTACTTC. Full variable domain (outside the CDR3, taken from reference TRBV29-1 and TRBJ2-5): SAVISQKPSRDICQRGTSLTIQCQVDSQVTMMFWYRQQPGQSLTLIATANQGSEATYESGFVIDKFPISRPNLTFSTLTVSNMSPEDSSIYLCSVPNHHGTTPETQYFGPGTRLLVL.

Details on this clone: Different DNA sequences within this sample yield the same CDR3. The chain has TRBV29-1 and TRBJ2-1; the D gene could be TRBD1 or TRBD2 (5 bases each). From germline, CDR1 is SQVTM and CDR2 ANQGSEA. The V end was cut by 3 bases, the J end by 0 bases, with 12 bases between. This CDR3 spans 15 amino acids. The CDR3 DNA follows: TGCAGCGTTGAGGGGACGCCGAGCTCCTACAATGAGCAGTTCTTC. Translation gives CSVEGTPSSYNEQFF.

V gene TRBV28 combines with J gene TRBJ2-7; D gene unclear. This CDR3 is built from 13 residues. Looked up from germline, CDR1 is MDHEN and CDR2 is SYDVKM. V was clipped by 6 bases and J by 7 bases, with 16 bases between them. The CDR3 nucleotides are TGTGCCAGCAGGCCCCGAAGGCGTGGGGAGCAGTACTTC. As protein: CASRPRRRGEQYF.

V is TRBV5-1 and J is TRBJ1-3; the match to TRBD1 covers 8 bases. There are 18 residues in the CDR3. The germline V gene encodes CDR1 SGHRS and CDR2 YFSETQ. V shed 0 bases and J 2 bases; nucleotides not matched to a gene: 10. The CDR3 DNA sequence: TGCGCCAGCAGCTTGGTGGCCCTTCAGGGGGCGGCTGGAAACACCATATATTTT. This gives the protein CASSLVALQGAAGNTIYF.

The chain carries TRBV9 and TRBJ1-1; 8 bases line up with TRBD1. The CDR3 is made up of 14 amino acids. The V gene's germline CDR1 is SGDLS and CDR2 YYNGEE. V was pared by 3 bases and J by 4 bases, with 5 bases of the junction left unmatched. CDR3 coding DNA: TGTGCCAGCAGCGGCCAACAGGGGGGCACTGAAGCTTTCTTT. Its protein product is CASSGQQGGTEAFF.

The rearrangement uses TRBV4-3 and TRBJ2-3; D might be TRBD1 (5 bases). Between the trimmed V and J ends, which lost 5 bases and 10 bases, there was a span of 16 bases. Germline CDR1 and CDR2: LGHNA and YSLEER. CDR3 length equals 13 residues. The chain's CDR3 is CASSDDSLRAQYF. The CDR3, as DNA: TGCGCCAGCAGCGACGACAGTCTACGGGCGCAGTATTTT.

This clone appeared once. The chain links TRBV10-1 to TRBJ2-3; 10 bases are a match to TRBD2. Germline V gene data show CDR1 as WNHNN and CDR2 as SYGVQD (reference sequence). This CDR3 is built from 17 residues. J lost 6 bases, V lost 4 bases, and 13 bases had no gene match. CDR3 sequence reads: CASSGLKSGRESDTQYF. DNA for the CDR3: TGCGCCAGCAGTGGATTGAAGAGCGGGAGGGAGTCCGATACGCAGTATTTT.

V gene TRBV11-2 combines with J gene TRBJ2-7; 9 bases match TRBD1. Looked up from germline, CDR1 is SGHAT and CDR2 is FQNNGV. The CDR3 consists of 14 residues. Trimming took 2 bases from V and 4 from J; bases not matched to a gene: 3. CDR3 residues: CASSLRQGVYEQYF. The CDR3 region has the DNA TGTGCCAGCAGCTTAAGACAGGGGGTGTACGAGCAGTACTTC. The full variable domain, in which reference TRBV11-2 and TRBJ2-7 provide the parts outside the CDR3, is EAGVAQSPRYKIIEKRQSVAFWCNPISGHATLYWYQQILGQGPKLLIQFQNNGVVDDSQLPKDRFSAERLKGVDSTLKIQPAKLEDSAVYLCASSLRQGVYEQYFGPGTRLTVT.